This TCR beta chain came from a study of blood T cells in healthy people across ages. This clonotype was found a few times. Its antigen is undetermined. A much larger clone lies one base from this, so it may be a read error. A sample-barcoded 5' primer and a J-beta primer mix were used in a second PCR of roughly 6 to 11 cycles. All samples yielded 3 million or more CDR3-containing paired-end reads. TCRdb redid the calling of the 5' RACE reads with MiXCR, one entry per CDR3 protein. Of 600,000 or so distinct CDR3 sequences listed, under 30% are singletons. Regarding the study as a whole: More naive CD4+ cells and higher diversity were found in long-lived than in aged donors. Diversity figures based on one million T cells were deemed too low.

Germline V lookup: CDR1 MNHNS, CDR2 SASEGT. Germline trimming cut 9 bases from V and 0 bases from J; bases unmatched to any gene: 2. The CDR3 has 14 amino acids. Total RNA extraction produced at least 5 micrograms (per sample) for the study. This sequence was found in a woman of 80 years or more in good health. V usage is TRBV6-1 and J usage is TRBJ2-6; 7 bases are shared with TRBD1. Sequencing input: blood. This CDR3 is CARRTGSGANVLTF. The CDR3 DNA reads as TGTGCCAGAAGGACAGGCTCTGGGGCCAACGTCCTGACTTTC.